The rows below give T cell receptor beta chains drawn from one sample of a study of neurological immune-mediated disorders. TCRdb ran MiXCR on the 5' RACE reads and lists one entry per CDR3 protein. Among fewer than 85,000 distinct CDR3 sequences listed, 15% to 20% were seen once. The sample was PBMCs. These receptors all stem from a woman between 35 and 50 years old in good health. The CDR3 runs from the conserved cysteine through the conserved F or W. The order of the fields is V gene, clone size, D gene, J gene, CDR3 DNA, CDR3 protein. D genes are given only for firm matches. Size is stated for part of the rows, as once, few or many counts, or as a class when the clone is expanded.

>TRBV20-1|many|TRBD1|TRBJ2-5
TGCAGTGCAACTTTGGACAGGGGGCGCATCCGACGGATAAAGACCCAGTACTTC
CSATLDRGRIRRIKTQYF
>TRBV6-2/TRBV6-3|many|TRBD1|TRBJ1-2
TGTGCCAGCAGTTACCTGGGACAGGGGGCCTATGGCTACACCTTC
CASSYLGQGAYGYTF
>TRBV6-2/TRBV6-3|many|NA|TRBJ2-2
TGTGCCAGCAGGGAAAACGAGTACGGGGAGCTGTTTTTT
CASRENEYGELFF
>TRBV5-1|many|TRBD1|TRBJ1-2
TGCGCCAGCAGCTTGACCCACGGGACAGGAATCGGCTACACCTTC
CASSLTHGTGIGYTF
>TRBV6-5|many|NA|TRBJ1-2
TGTGCCAGCAGTTATGGCAGGGCAGGTGGCTACACCTTC
CASSYGRAGGYTF
>TRBV20-1|NA|NA|TRBJ1-2
TGCAGTGCGGGAGGGACGAAGGGTTGGGATGGCTACACCTTC
CSAGGTKGWDGYTF
>TRBV7-2|many|NA|TRBJ2-1
TGTGCCAGCAGCTTAGAGGGCCGGAATGAGCAGTTCTTC
CASSLEGRNEQFF
>TRBV5-1|many|NA|TRBJ2-6
TGCGCCAGCAGCTTGGAACAGAGCTCTGGGGCCAACGTCCTGACTTTC
CASSLEQSSGANVLTF
>TRBV3-1|many|NA|TRBJ2-1
TGTGCCAGCAGCCAATGGAGAGCGGGCGCCCACAATGAGCAGTTCTTC
CASSQWRAGAHNEQFF
>TRBV28|many|NA|TRBJ2-3
TGTGCCAGCGCCGTCGGGGGAGATACGCAGTATTTT
CASAVGGDTQYF
>TRBV7-2|many|NA|TRBJ1-2
TGTGCCAGCAGCTTAGGTGCGTTGGACTATGGCTACACCTTC
CASSLGALDYGYTF
>TRBV20-1|many|TRBD1|TRBJ1-6
TGCAGTGCTGTGGACAGGGCGCCCCGAGATTCACCCCTCCACTTT
CSAVDRAPRDSPLHF
>TRBV27|many|NA|TRBJ2-2
TGTGCCAGCAGCTCCCAAGTCCGCGGGGAGCTGTTTTTT
CASSSQVRGELFF
>TRBV6-2/TRBV6-3|many|NA|TRBJ1-1
TGTGCCAGCAGTCGCGATTGGTTCGCGGCTTTCTTT
CASSRDWFAAFF
>TRBV20-1|many|NA|TRBJ2-2
TGCAGTGCTCCCCGGGACGGTAACACCGGGGAGCTGTTTTTT
CSAPRDGNTGELFF
>TRBV4-3|many|TRBD1|TRBJ2-2
TGCGCCAGCAGCCTTTCAGTAGGACAGGATGCCGGGGAGCTGTTTTTT
CASSLSVGQDAGELFF
>TRBV29-1|many|TRBD2|TRBJ2-5
TGCAGCGCCGGGACTAGCGGTCCTACGTACCAAGAGACCCAGTACTTC
CSAGTSGPTYQETQYF
>TRBV12-3/TRBV12-4|many|NA|TRBJ2-5
TGTGCCAGCAGACACGACCAAAAAGAGACCCAGTACTTC
CASRHDQKETQYF
>TRBV21-1|many|NA|TRBJ2-1
TGTGCCAGCAGCAAACAAAAAATGCGACTCCTCCAGCATGAGCAGTTCTTC
CASSKQKMRLLQHEQFF
>TRBV7-2|many|NA|TRBJ2-3
TGTGCCAGCAGCTTTGAGGGGGGGTCAGATACGCAGTATTTT
CASSFEGGSDTQYF
>TRBV20-1|many|TRBD2|TRBJ2-7
TGCAGTGCTAGATACGGGACTAGCGGGGGCCCCAGCTCCTACGAGCAGTACTTC
CSARYGTSGGPSSYEQYF
>TRBV9|many|TRBD1|TRBJ2-5
TGTGCCAGCACCTTCGGTCCGGGACAGGGACAAGAGACCCAGTACTTC
CASTFGPGQGQETQYF
>TRBV24-1|many|NA|TRBJ2-2
TGTGCCACCAGTGCCCCGACAAGCACCGGGGAGCTGTTTTTT
CATSAPTSTGELFF
>TRBV7-2|NA|TRBD2|TRBJ2-3
TGTGCCAGCAGCCCGACTAGCGGGGTGCCCCTTAGGACAGATACGCAGTATTTT
CASSPTSGVPLRTDTQYF
>TRBV7-2|many|NA|TRBJ1-2
TGTGCCAGCAGCTCAGGGGCCAGAGGCTATGGCTACACCTTC
CASSSGARGYGYTF
>TRBV5-1|NA|NA|TRBJ1-2
TGCGCCAGCAGCTGGCTGGGTAACTATGGCTACACCTTC
CASSWLGNYGYTF
>TRBV5-5|many|NA|TRBJ1-5
TGTGCCAGCAGCTTGCGGGGGGGATATAGCAATCAGCCCCAGCATTTT
CASSLRGGYSNQPQHF
>TRBV5-1|many|NA|TRBJ2-1
TGCGCCAGCAGCTTGAGGGGAGAGACCCAGGGTATGTTCTTC
CASSLRGETQGMFF